This TCR beta chain was sequenced during a study of control samples from healthy donors and cancer patients. The germline V and J ends were trimmed by 4 bases and 10 bases, with 17 bases remaining between them. Germline CDR1 and CDR2: SGHNT and YYREEE (reference sequence). This CDR3 is built from 13 residues. Sequencing was performed with immunoSEQ multiplex PCR; in TCRdb, only in-frame clones are kept and a portion is missing. The sample contains approximately 74,000 clones, around 93% of which appear only once. The sequence came from a woman aged 30 to 39 in good health. The chain recombines TRBV5-4 with TRBJ1-1, with D perhaps matching TRBD1 (6 bases). The sequencing input was blood. The CDR3 coding sequence is TGTGCCAGCAGCAGCGACAGGAGCCCCCGAGCTTTCTTT. This encodes CASSSDRSPRAFF.